Shown below are 2 T cell receptor beta chains from a single sample sequenced in a study of cytomegalovirus exposure and HLA in healthy donors. Use of 60 Vbeta and 13 Jbeta primers characterized the PCR. The method was immunoSEQ multiplex PCR; TCRdb's version includes in-frame clones alone and lacks a portion of them. Found here are fewer than 150,000 clones, around three quarters of them singletons; the top ten hold nearly 7%. The sequencing sample was made of PBMCs. These receptors all stem from a man aged 35-49 years in good health and CMV-seropositive.

The chain carries TRBV7-2 and TRBJ1-2; 7 bases agree with TRBD1. Germline CDR1 is SGHTA and CDR2 is FQGNSA. The CDR3 consists of 17 residues. V was clipped by 2 bases and J by 6 bases; unmatched bases: 15. The CDR3 protein is CASSLSMGRTGYDGYTF. Written as DNA, the CDR3 is TGTGCCAGCAGCTTAAGTATGGGAAGGACAGGTTACGATGGCTACACCTTC.

The chain combines TRBV6-1 with TRBJ2-3; possible D gene TRBD1, 6 bases. CDR1 and CDR2 (germline): MNHNS, SASEGT. CDR3 length: 14 amino acids. The V gene lost 4 bases and the J gene lost 8 bases, with 16 bases spanning the gap. DNA for the CDR3: TGTGCCAGCAGTGGGGGGCCCTTTCTGGCTACGCAGTATTTT. Protein product: CASSGGPFLATQYF.